This T cell receptor (beta chain) was found in a study of T-cell memory formation after mild COVID-19 (dated by TCRdb to the early 2020s). With regard to the full study: Most TCR sequence clusters were specific to one of the two donors. T-cell clones expanding and contracting after mild COVID-19 in a couple of donors were tracked by longitudinal TCRalpha and TCRbeta repertoire sequencing. The cohort comprised two young, previously healthy adult volunteers, one female and one male. Overall study results and their limits: SARS-CoV-2 specificity of the second-wave clones peaking on day 37 was not confirmed. Balanced CD4/CD8 phenotypes were observed for clones contracting from day 15 to 85, whereas a bias towards CD4+ was observed for a second wave of clones expanding from day 15 to 37. Contracting CD4+ clones turned up mainly in the CM and EM memory subsets, whereas EMRA was where CD8+ clones were enriched. Some responding clones were found in pre-infection memory, which suggests that pre-existing cross-reactive memory T cells took part in the SARS-CoV-2 response. The study included only a couple of mild cases, and larger cohorts that include severe cases with pre-infection samples were judged to be necessary.

Instrument on record: Illumina NovaSeq 6000. TCRalpha and TCRbeta cDNA libraries were built by 5'RACE with constant-segment primers, adding sample barcodes and unique molecular identifiers. RNA was extracted from every sample with Trizol reagent. Libraries were amplified in two PCR steps, with a second sample barcode and Illumina TruSeq adapters added in the second step. Libraries were sequenced on an Illumina NovaSeq with 2 x 150 bp paired-end reads. Per the source publication's procedure: Demultiplexing of reads and collapsing into UMI-guided consensus sequences were performed with migec v1.2.7. Using mixcr v2.1.11, UMI consensuses were aligned to TRA and TRB V and J templates and then assembled into clonotypes. A clonotype was counted as expanded or contracted only when both edgeR and NoisET called the clonotype significant, with the noise models trained on biological replicates. For edgeR calls, the cutoffs were a false discovery rate-adjusted p below 0.01 and a log2 fold-change threshold of 1. As an exploratory analysis of dynamics, max-normalized trajectories of the 1000 most abundant clonotypes were examined by PCA with hierarchical clustering. Separately sequenced CD4+ and CD8+ repertoires were used to assign the CD4 or CD8 phenotype of responding clones. TCRdb took the public reads, trimmed them with fastp at Q25, ran MiXCR for clone calling and kept in-frame beta chains. Every distinct CDR3 protein forms one entry, paired with its most common genes and DNA. Here the V and J calls rest on TCRdb's processing, not on the authors' analysis. This sample comprises about 29,000 distinct CDR3 sequences, roughly 15% of them detected only once. The ten largest clonotypes hold around 1.5% of the sample.

PBMCs were isolated by Ficoll-Paque density gradient centrifugation. This clonotype was picked up a small number of times. The clone's antigen remains unknown. No much larger clone exists at a distance of one base, and base qualities are not known. From a lookup of the germline V gene (reference sequence), CDR1 and CDR2 are LGHDT and YNNKEL. The CDR3 sequence holds 16 residues, the cysteine and phenylalanine included. Just the 48-base CDR3 DNA is kept, in frame starting at base 1. V and J lose 1 base and 2 bases, and a span of 12 bases separates them. The source is an adult who had mild COVID-19 (a few samples of this study predate the infection). The sample titles of this study are shuffled in the database, so cell type and time point are left out. Sequencing was carried out using PBMCs or a T cell subset sorted from them (not recorded which). The chain is encoded by TRBV3-1 joined to TRBJ2-1; a weak D assignment points to TRBD1 (5 bases agree). The CDR3 reads CASSQGLTVTYNEQFF. The nucleotides are TGTGCCAGCAGCCAAGGTTTGACAGTAACCTACAATGAGCAGTTCTTC.